This T cell receptor beta chain was sequenced for a study of T cells in Graves' hyperthyroidism and ophthalmopathy (dated by TCRdb to the late 2010s). Broadly, across the study: Peripheral blood samples were taken at the time of initial diagnosis, prior to any treatment. To identify distinguishing TCR V-J signatures, a discovery cohort of some 100 patients was used, comprising 43 with Graves' ophthalmopathy and around 60 with stable Graves' hyperthyroidism. An independent validation cohort of fewer than 20 hyperthyroidism patients and some 15 patients who later progressed to ophthalmopathy tested prospective prediction of ophthalmopathy. The 90 to 100 discovery patients were randomly split 7:3 into training and test sets. Thyroid tissue and blood T-cell repertoires from about 6 Graves' hyperthyroidism patients were also compared in the study. After sampling, hyperthyroidism patients received methimazole starting at 30 mg daily, and ophthalmopathy patients received high-dose intravenous methylprednisolone. According to the paper, TCR Vbeta CDR3 sequencing was carried out on over 130 peripheral blood samples, which came from fewer than 50 ophthalmopathy, around 75 hyperthyroidism and about 17 progressor patients.

Amplification of TCR beta CDR3 regions was carried out from RNA transcripts. The TCR CDR3 was subjected to a first round of RT-PCR using the HTBI primer set and the Qiagen OneStep RT-PCR kit. The libraries were constructed in a second round of multiplex PCR and then size-selected and purified. Paired-end sequencing of the libraries was performed with 100 bp reads on an Illumina HiSeq2000. The paper's data handling went like this. SOAPnuke was used to process the raw data, with reads discarded if the reads contained adapters or uncalled bases, had a mean Phred below 15, or lacked an exact constant-primer or identifier match. COPE v1.2.5 was used to merge the high-quality paired reads, and each unique nucleotide sequence was defined as a clonotype. MiTCR v1.1 was used to align clonotypes to the IMGT TRBV, TRBD and TRBJ reference segments. The analysis included only V-J combinations with a frequency above 0.0001, which together covered approximately 99% of the repertoires. A TCS score was defined as the ratio between F50 (clonal expansion) and ExV (chaos), using BLOSUM62-based TCRdist between CDR3 peptides within each V-J. Welch's t-statistics and random forest reduced around 520 V-J features to 10 to 15, which were used in a naive Bayes classifier (R e1071). TCRdb handled the public reads itself, with Q25 trimming in fastp and clone calling in MiXCR, and kept productive beta chains. Each entry is one CDR3 protein sequence, shown with its most common DNA and genes. The V and J calls, along with clone size, are taken from TCRdb and not from the paper's own processing. The sample yields around 700,000 distinct CDR3 sequences; roughly 20% were counted once. The top ten clones comprise 16% of the sample.

Reading from cysteine to phenylalanine, the CDR3 counts 15 amino acids. Only the CDR3 DNA is retained, 45 bases long and in frame from the first base. V is clipped by 5 bases and J by 2 bases, and the sequence between their germline boundaries is 13 bases long. Findings and caveats that apply to the study as a whole: During validation, the model predicted progression to ophthalmopathy a median of around 7 months ahead of onset, with around 70% sensitivity and 72.22% specificity. Sample size was not statistically predetermined, and investigators were not blinded to group allocation. A model built on a 13 V-J signature distinguished ophthalmopathy from stable hyperthyroidism, reaching about 88% sensitivity and 81.08% specificity in cross-validation and 80%/75% in testing. Most expanded thyroid clonotypes (frequency above 0.001) were also found in blood, which suggests that blood repertoires may mirror thyroid immune responses.

As to this clonotype: Its antigen is not yet known. No much larger clonotype is one base removed from it; base qualities were not supplied.

Hyperthyroidism patients were newly diagnosed, had a disease duration of under 2 months, and were aged 18 to 65 years. Exclusion was applied to patients with uncontrolled infections, other autoimmune diseases, pregnancy or lactation. Diagnoses relied on clinical symptoms, serum thyroxine and TRAb, thyroid ultrasound and orbital computed tomography. Blood from progressor patients was drawn when they were first diagnosed with hyperthyroidism, before any ophthalmopathy symptoms appeared. PBMCs were isolated from about 10 ml of fresh peripheral blood by Ficoll-Paque density gradient centrifugation. Progressor patients were defined as those initially diagnosed with Graves' hyperthyroidism in whom ophthalmopathy developed during follow-up. Trizol reagent was used to extract total RNA, and RNA quality was then checked on an Agilent 2100 Bioanalyzer.

This receptor was identified in a woman aged 45-65 years with Graves' hyperthyroidism that later progressed to Graves' ophthalmopathy. Sequenced material: blood. The V gene is TRBV12-3 or TRBV12-4 and the J gene is TRBJ1-5; the D segment could be TRBD1, given 6 matching bases. The CDR3 protein: CASSPGGRGNQPQHF. At the DNA level, the sequence is TGTGCCAGCAGTCCGGGGGGCCGGGGCAATCAGCCCCAGCATTTT.